This T cell receptor beta chain originates from a study of vaccination and CD4 T cells after COVID-19. Study-wide context: A positive SARS-CoV-2 nasal swab PCR result was recorded for each convalescent patient; nine were mild and one severe. The study's findings and limits: The study examined relatively few convalescent patients and included no early post-infection timepoints. Spike mono-reactive clones accounted for 304 of the 307 vaccine-specific clones found in convalescent patients.

The treatment is: roughly 10-day PBMC culture with coronavirus spike peptide pools or control peptides (ViraFEST assay). Points on this clonotype: What it binds is unknown.

With the Oncomine TCR Beta short-read assay, DNA from cultured CD4+ T cells was sequenced. In TCRdb, the PCR reads were re-called with MiXCR into one record per CDR3 protein. This table has more than 10,000 distinct CDR3 sequences, approximately 79% appearing once. This receptor was taken from a human donor who had recovered from COVID-19. The sequencing input was CD4+ T cells from blood, cultured in vitro.

The CDR3 reads CASSYSWASDPRGGYTF. As DNA, the CDR3 is TGTGCCAGCAGTTACTCTTGGGCGTCAGACCCCCGTGGCGGCTACACCTTC. The chain uses TRBV6-2 or TRBV6-3 and TRBJ1-2, with D unresolved. Germline V lookup: CDR1 MNHEY, CDR2 SVGEGT. The CDR3 consists of 17 residues. V was shortened by 0 bases and J by 8 bases, with 22 bases between the two germline ends.